This is a list of T cell receptor beta chains from one sample in a study of T-cell reconstitution after alpha-beta-depleted transplantation in children. MiXCR, applied by TCRdb to the PCR reads, yields one record per CDR3 protein. The table shows 84,000 or so distinct CDR3 sequences, with 15% occurring only once. Specimen: PBMCs, mostly from graft donor cells, collected 180 days after TCRalphabeta/CD19-depleted stem cell transplant. The receptors here all came from a male patient under 10 years old who had a stem cell transplant for acute lymphoblastic leukemia, so the T cells may come from the graft donor. CDR3s include the opening cysteine and the closing phenylalanine or tryptophan. Clone size, where shown, is once, few, many, or a class for clones that have expanded.

J gene | V gene | clone size | CDR3 length | CDR3 protein
TRBJ2-1 | TRBV7-7 | - | 15 | CASSPLRGLNNEQFF
TRBJ2-2 | TRBV2 | - | 14 | CASSLEGNTGELFF
TRBJ2-5 | TRBV12-3/TRBV12-4 | - | 16 | CASSLQTGTGQETQYF
TRBJ2-3 | TRBV5-1 | few | 16 | CASSFIAGGSTDTQYF
TRBJ1-3 | TRBV20-1 | - | 14 | CSASQTSSGNTIYF
TRBJ2-2 | TRBV7-2 | - | 14 | CASSRTANTGELFF
TRBJ2-6 | TRBV20-1 | - | 19 | CSAREGLAGGKTGANVLTF
TRBJ1-2 | TRBV29-1 | many | 14 | CSVEGGFDYDGYTF
TRBJ2-7 | TRBV11-1 | - | 13 | CASSLRRTYEQYF
TRBJ1-4 | TRBV27 | few | 11 | CASGWAEKLFF
TRBJ1-4 | TRBV2 | - | 14 | CASTWRQVNEKLFF
TRBJ1-2 | TRBV5-1 | few | 13 | CASSYDRAGGYTF